The 16 T cell receptor beta chains below were found in one sample sequenced in a study of prognosis after radiotherapy for stage I lung cancer. It was by two-round multiplex PCR that TCR beta CDR3 was amplified from genomic DNA. The authors ran first-round PCR with primers specific to each TRBV and TRBJ gene. Each CDR3 protein is one row after TCRdb ran MiXCR on the multiplex PCR reads. The sample includes some 27,000 distinct CDR3 sequences, about 41% seen only once; the top ten take 25% to 35%. The material was PBMCs, obtained before or after stereotactic body radiation therapy (not recorded which). These receptors were obtained from a donor at least 50 years old with non-small cell lung cancer.

Many counts were recorded for this clonotype. The gene calls are TRBV20-1 and TRBJ1-2; D call uncertain. This CDR3 comprises 14 residues. Deletions cut 3 bases from V and 6 bases from J, with 17 bases between. Germline values: CDR1 DFQATT, CDR2 SNEGSKA (reference sequence). CDR3 sequence reads: CSASRAASNHGYTF. The CDR3 region has the DNA TGCAGTGCTAGTCGCGCAGCGTCCAACCATGGCTACACCTTC.

Points on this clonotype: A far larger clone is a single base away, which makes a read error likely. This chain uses TRBV6-1 with TRBJ2-2; D ambiguous. Trimming removed 5 bases at V and 10 bases at J, with 8 bases between. Germline V gives CDR1 MNHNS, CDR2 SASEGT. The CDR3 is 11 amino acids. This chain's CDR3 is CASSYPVELFF. The CDR3 DNA follows: TGTGCCAGCAGTTATCCCGTGGAGCTGTTTTTT.

This clonotype appeared once. A junction end diverges from the germline sequence, so it may reflect a read error. The CDR3 DNA sequence: TGTACCAGCAGTGAGCAGGGCGGGGGTGCTGAAGAGCAGTACTTC. Amino acid sequence: CTSSEQGGGAEEQYF. The V and J genes are TRBV6-2 or TRBV6-3 and TRBJ2-7; 7 nucleotides agree with TRBD2. The CDR3 consists of 15 residues. Germline lookup yields CDR1 MNHEY and CDR2 SVGEGT.

The chain couples TRBV7-9 to TRBJ2-7; D may be TRBD1 (6 bases). In germline, CDR1 is SEHNR, CDR2 FQNEAQ (reference sequence). The CDR3 has 11 amino acids. V dropped 8 bases and J dropped 5 bases, with 10 bases sitting between them. The CDR3 reads CASGQSDEQYF. The CDR3 DNA is TGTGCCAGCGGACAGTCCGACGAGCAGTACTTC.

Ten or more counts support this clonotype. J is TRBJ2-1 and V is TRBV14, with D perhaps matching TRBD1 (6 bases). V was trimmed by 1 base and J by 7 bases, leaving 14 bases between them. There are 15 residues in the CDR3. CDR1 is SGHDN and CDR2 is FVKESK in the germline V gene. DNA for the CDR3: TGTGCCAGCAGCCAAGTAGGGCAGGGGTGGAATGAGCAGTTCTTC. It encodes CASSQVGQGWNEQFF.

In this sample, this clonotype turned up many times. The chain combines TRBV4-1 with TRBJ2-2; D might be TRBD1 (5 bases). The CDR3 is 14 amino acids. CDR1 and CDR2 (germline): MGHRA, YSYEKL. Trimming took off 6 bases at V and 8 bases at J, with 16 bases between the two ends. CDR3 region: CASRTQTGAGELFF. The CDR3, as DNA: TGCGCCAGCAGGACGCAAACTGGGGCTGGGGAGCTGTTTTTT.

As for this clonotype: This is likely an artifact of a read error, given a far larger clone one base away. The rearrangement joins TRBV20-1 to TRBJ2-4; no firm D call. V was cut by 3 bases and J by 13 bases, with 16 bases left in between. This CDR3 has 12 residues. Germline loops: CDR1 DFQATT, CDR2 SNEGSKA (reference sequence). DNA for the CDR3: TGCAGTGCTAGTCCTGAGTACAATGAGCAGTACTTC. Translated: CSASPEYNEQYF.

This clonotype occurred once. A read error is likely here: a far larger clone is one base away. The chain is built from TRBV7-9 and TRBJ2-7, with D possibly matching TRBD1 (6 bases). This CDR3 is 13 amino acids long. Per germline, CDR1 SEHNR and CDR2 FQNEAQ (reference sequence). The DNA for the CDR3 is TGTGCCAGCAGCTGGACAGACGCCTACGAGAAGTACTTC. Protein sequence: CASSWTDAYEKYF. The full variable domain, its missing parts supplied by reference TRBV7-9 and TRBJ2-7, is DTGVSQNPRHKITKRGQNVTFRCDPISEHNRLYWYRQTLGQGPEFLTYFQNEAQLEKSRLLSDRFSAERPKGSFSTLEIQRTEQGDSAMYLCASSWTDAYEKYFGPGTRLTVT.

As concerns this clonotype: The junction departs from the called germline gene at one end, perhaps through a read error. The chain is built from TRBV19 and TRBJ2-2; D is unresolved. Germline V lookup: CDR1 LNHDA, CDR2 SQIVND (reference sequence). The CDR3 sequence is 13 residues long. The CDR3 loop is CAIMGMLTGELFF. CDR3 bases: TGTGCCATTATGGGTATGCTCACCGGTGAGCTGTTTTTT.

The J gene is TRBJ1-1, the V gene TRBV28; 7 nucleotides match TRBD1. With 3 bases clipped from V and 6 bases from J, the junction kept 10 bases outside the gene matches. Germline values: CDR1 MDHEN, CDR2 SYDVKM. The CDR3 spans 15 residues. CDR3 region: CASSFPVQGWAEAFF. The CDR3 bases are TGTGCCAGCAGTTTTCCCGTACAGGGGTGGGCTGAAGCTTTCTTT.

This clonotype was counted at least ten times. The chain employs TRBV27 and TRBJ1-5; D is uncertain. Germline V gives CDR1 MNHEY, CDR2 SMNVEV (reference sequence). This CDR3 spans 13 amino acids. The V and J ends lost 10 bases and 5 bases respectively, with 15 bases between them. The DNA for the CDR3 is TGTGCCACTTCAATGAGGGCCCATCAGCCCCAGCATTTT. It is translated as CATSMRAHQPQHF.

This clonotype has a count of ten or more. This chain links TRBV6-1 with TRBJ1-2; D not resolved. The CDR3 is made up of 14 amino acids. Trimming cost V 6 bases and J 7 bases, with 18 bases left between them. Germline V gene data show CDR1 as MNHNS and CDR2 as SASEGT. The CDR3 loop is CASSNIQVDFGYTF. The CDR3 DNA sequence: TGTGCCAGCAGCAACATTCAGGTGGATTTTGGCTACACCTTC.

This clonotype was counted many times. DNA for the CDR3: TGCGCCAGCAGCTTCGGACGCCTCAATGAGCAGTTCTTC. Its protein product is CASSFGRLNEQFF. This chain links TRBV5-1 with TRBJ2-1; unclear D gene. Looked up from germline, CDR1 is SGHRS and CDR2 is YFSETQ. V was cut by 2 bases and J by 6 bases, with 9 bases left in between. There are 13 residues in the CDR3.

There are many counts of this clonotype. The chain is built from TRBV6-1 and TRBJ1-1, with D unclear. Between the trimmed V and J ends, which lost 5 bases and 0 bases, there was a span of 4 bases. This CDR3 contains 12 residues. Germline V gene data show CDR1 as MNHNS and CDR2 as SASEGT. DNA for the CDR3: TGTGCCAGCAGTCTCATGAACACTGAAGCTTTCTTT. The encoded protein is CASSLMNTEAFF.

Ten or more counts support this clonotype. The chain combines TRBV18 with TRBJ2-3, with D possibly TRBD2 on 6 matching bases. Germline CDR1 and CDR2: KGHSH and LQKENI. Between the trimmed V and J ends, which lost 3 bases and 3 bases, there was a span of 16 bases. This CDR3 comprises 16 residues. CDR3 in amino acids: CASSPSGSGATDTQYF. The CDR3, as DNA: TGTGCCAGCTCACCGTCGGGTAGCGGTGCGACAGATACGCAGTATTTT.

This clonotype came up a few times. Since a far larger clone is one base different, this is likely a read error. The rearrangement uses TRBV6-2 or TRBV6-3 and TRBJ2-7; D not certain. This CDR3 spans 11 amino acids. Germline V gene lookup returns CDR1 MNHEY and CDR2 SVGEGT. Here the CDR3 DNA reads TGTGCCGGCAGTATTCAATACGAGCAGTACTTC. This gives the protein CAGSIQYEQYF.